This T cell receptor (beta chain) was observed in a study of T cell responses to AZD1222 COVID-19 vaccine. Broader study findings: With dominance at 160-218 and 743-854, vaccine-associated CD4 TCRs spanned spike. Baseline serostatus was positive in only a handful of AZD1222 recipients. Most donors were white British, females outnumbered males, and clonal diversity was possibly underestimated. Repertoire sampling was restricted to post-peak T cell response timepoints.

The method was immunoSEQ multiplex PCR; TCRdb's version includes in-frame clones alone and lacks a portion of them. The table records 95,000 or so clones, approximately 93% of them present only once. Comment on this clone: What it binds is not known.

Trimming took off 5 bases at V and 2 bases at J, with 15 bases between the two ends. Germline loops: CDR1 SEHNR, CDR2 FQNEAQ (reference sequence). The CDR3 runs 15 residues. The clonotype originates from an adult who received the AZD1222 COVID-19 vaccine. The specimen was peripheral blood, collected 28 days after the second AZD1222 dose. The rearrangement links TRBV7-9 to TRBJ2-5; D not resolved. The chain's CDR3 is CASSAAGRLQETQYF. CDR3 DNA: TGTGCCAGCAGCGCGGCCGGACGGCTACAAGAGACCCAGTACTTC.